One TCR beta chain is described in this entry. The repertoire was sequenced with immunoSEQ multiplex PCR; TCRdb's copy has only in-frame clones and lacks some. Among about 410,000 clones, 70% to 90% were seen once, and the ten largest hold more than 1.4%. This sample was included in a study of blood T cell repertoires in COVID-19. Study at large: Researchers got acute and convalescent COVID-19 samples from the United States, Italy and Spain.

Germline V gene data show CDR1 as SGHTA and CDR2 as FQGNSA. This CDR3 has 15 amino acids. V shed 7 bases, J shed 2 bases, and the junction held 9 bases outside the gene matches. This chain joins TRBV7-2 and TRBJ2-3, with 7 positions matching TRBD1. This sequence originates from a woman aged 25 to 45 with active or convalescent COVID-19. Specimen: peripheral blood. CDR3 sequence (DNA): TGTGCCAGCACCCTGACAGGGTCCCTCACAGATACGCAGTATTTT. Protein sequence: CASTLTGSLTDTQYF.